Following are 10 T cell receptor beta chains from one sample sequenced in a study of blood T cell repertoires in COVID-19. Measured with immunoSEQ multiplex PCR; TCRdb has only the in-frame clones, and not every one. The data contain around 200,000 clones, under 90% of them singletons. Source material: peripheral blood. The receptors derive from a woman over 75 with active or convalescent COVID-19.

This chain joins TRBV7-8 and TRBJ1-5, with D possibly TRBD1 on 5 matching bases. The V and J ends lost 1 base and 4 bases respectively, with 23 bases between them. The germline gives CDR1 SGHVS, CDR2 FQNEAQ. CDR3 length equals 19 residues. CDR3 in amino acids: CASSLVGQTLGRWNQPQHF. CDR3 DNA sequence: TGTGCCAGCAGCTTAGTGGGGCAAACCCTAGGGAGGTGGAATCAGCCCCAGCATTTT.

This clone was seen once. V gene TRBV9 combines with J gene TRBJ2-7; 16 nucleotides line up with TRBD2. V dropped 0 bases and J dropped 4; count of bases not matched to a gene: 10. The CDR3 contains 19 residues. Germline values: CDR1 SGDLS, CDR2 YYNGEE. The CDR3 protein is CASSVAPGLAGGPRYEQYF. The DNA of the CDR3 is TGTGCCAGCAGCGTAGCTCCGGGACTAGCGGGAGGGCCCAGGTACGAGCAGTACTTC.

The V call is TRBV30, the J call TRBJ2-3, with 13 nucleotides matching TRBD2. Looked up from germline, CDR1 is GTSNPN and CDR2 is SVGIG (reference sequence). V lost 2 bases to trimming and J lost 0 bases; unmatched junction nucleotides: 8. This CDR3 spans 18 amino acids. CDR3 sequence (DNA): TGTGCCTGGAGTACCGGACTAGCGGGAGTCGGAAGCACAGATACGCAGTATTTT. Translation gives CAWSTGLAGVGSTDTQYF.

This chain's CDR3 is CASSPIDGGEETQYF. As DNA, the CDR3 is TGTGCCAGCAGTCCTATAGATGGAGGGGAAGAGACCCAGTACTTC. The V gene is TRBV28, the J gene TRBJ2-5; tentatively, D is TRBD2 (6 bases). The V end lost 5 bases, the J end lost 3 bases, and 16 bases lay between the germline ends. The germline V gene encodes CDR1 MDHEN and CDR2 SYDVKM. The length of the CDR3 is 15 residues.

Only one count was recorded for this clone. The chain has TRBV25-1 and TRBJ1-1, with 7 bases identical to TRBD1. The CDR3 length is 14 residues. Germline V lookup: CDR1 MGHDK, CDR2 SYGVNS. The junction had 10 bases not matched to a gene; V was cut back by 4 bases and J by 8 bases. CDR3 DNA: TGTGCCAGCAGTGCGGGTTACCGGGACAGCGAAGCTTTCTTT. Translated: CASSAGYRDSEAFF.

The CDR3 spells CASSQEGGTSGMYNEQFF. DNA of the CDR3: TGCGCCAGCAGCCAAGAGGGAGGCACTAGCGGGATGTACAATGAGCAGTTCTTC. The chain couples TRBV4-1 to TRBJ2-1; 10 bases map to TRBD2. V dropped 0 bases and J dropped 4; count of bases not matched to a gene: 9. The CDR3 has 18 amino acids. Per germline, CDR1 MGHRA and CDR2 YSYEKL.

V is TRBV7-9 and J is TRBJ1-3; D gene ambiguous. V gave up 2 bases and J gave up 1 base, with 6 bases separating them. Germline V gene sequence: CDR1 SEHNR, CDR2 FQNEAQ (reference sequence). CDR3 length: 14 amino acids. For the CDR3, the DNA is TGTGCCAGCAGCTTAAGGGAGTCTGGAAACACCATATATTTT. Amino acids: CASSLRESGNTIYF. The variable domain in full, with the rest retrieved from reference TRBV7-9 and TRBJ1-3, is DTGVSQNPRHKITKRGQNVTFRCDPISEHNRLYWYRQTLGQGPEFLTYFQNEAQLEKSRLLSDRFSAERPKGSFSTLEIQRTEQGDSAMYLCASSLRESGNTIYFGEGSWLTVV.

This clone occurred once. J is TRBJ1-3 and V is TRBV2; no firm D call. Trimming removed 6 bases from V and 0 bases from J, with 12 bases in between. The CDR3 is 15 residues long. In germline, CDR1 is SNHLY, CDR2 FYNNEI. CDR3 nucleotides: TGTGCCAGCAGCCGAAATCGGTACTCTGGAAACACCATATATTTT. Amino acid sequence: CASSRNRYSGNTIYF.

J is TRBJ2-7 and V is TRBV27; 10 nucleotides agree with TRBD2. The CDR3 is made up of 15 amino acids. Germline CDR1 MNHEY, CDR2 SMNVEV (reference sequence). The V segment lost 7 bases and the J segment 1 base; nucleotides outside the gene matches: 7. CDR3 amino acids: CASTSTSGISYEQYF. CDR3 coding DNA: TGTGCCAGCACATCTACTAGCGGGATTTCCTACGAGCAGTACTTC.

The chain has TRBV7-2 and TRBJ2-7; D perhaps matches TRBD1 (5 bases). Germline CDR1 SGHTA, CDR2 FQGNSA. The CDR3 extends over 14 amino acids. Between the trimmed V and J ends, which lost 2 bases and 3 bases, there was a span of 11 bases. The CDR3 loop is CASSLTGALYEQYF. CDR3 in DNA: TGTGCCAGCAGCTTAACTGGGGCTCTCTACGAGCAGTACTTC.